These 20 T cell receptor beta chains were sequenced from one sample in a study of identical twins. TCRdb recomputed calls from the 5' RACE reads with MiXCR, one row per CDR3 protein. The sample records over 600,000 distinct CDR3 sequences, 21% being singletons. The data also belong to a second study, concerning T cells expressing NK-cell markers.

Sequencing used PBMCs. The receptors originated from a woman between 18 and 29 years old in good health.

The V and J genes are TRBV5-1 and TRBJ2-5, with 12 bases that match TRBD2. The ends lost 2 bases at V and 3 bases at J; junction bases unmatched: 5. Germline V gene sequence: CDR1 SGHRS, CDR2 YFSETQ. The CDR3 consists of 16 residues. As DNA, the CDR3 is TGCGCCAGCAGCTTACTAGCGGGGGGATCTGAAGAGACCCAGTACTTC. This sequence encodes CASSLLAGGSEETQYF.

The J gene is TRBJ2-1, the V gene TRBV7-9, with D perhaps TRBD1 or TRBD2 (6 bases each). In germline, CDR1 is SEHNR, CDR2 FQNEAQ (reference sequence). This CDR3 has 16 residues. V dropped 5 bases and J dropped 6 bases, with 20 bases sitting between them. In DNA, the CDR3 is TGTGCCAGCAGCGGAGTACGGAGGGCCAGGGGCAATGAGCAGTTCTTC. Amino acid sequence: CASSGVRRARGNEQFF. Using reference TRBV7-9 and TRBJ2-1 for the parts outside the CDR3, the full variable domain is DTGVSQNPRHKITKRGQNVTFRCDPISEHNRLYWYRQTLGQGPEFLTYFQNEAQLEKSRLLSDRFSAERPKGSFSTLEIQRTEQGDSAMYLCASSGVRRARGNEQFFGPGTRLTVL.

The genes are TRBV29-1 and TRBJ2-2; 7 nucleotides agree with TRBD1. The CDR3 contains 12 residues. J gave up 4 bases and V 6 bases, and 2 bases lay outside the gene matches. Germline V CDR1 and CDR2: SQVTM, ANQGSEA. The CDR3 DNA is TGCAGCGTGACAGGGAGCACCGGGGAGCTGTTTTTT. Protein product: CSVTGSTGELFF.

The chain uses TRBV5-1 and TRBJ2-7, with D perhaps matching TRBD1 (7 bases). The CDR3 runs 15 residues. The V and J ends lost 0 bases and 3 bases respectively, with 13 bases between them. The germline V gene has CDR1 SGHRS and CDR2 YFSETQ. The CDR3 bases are TGCGCCAGCAGCTTGGTCCAGGGGGGAAACTACGAGCAGTACTTC. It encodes CASSLVQGGNYEQYF.

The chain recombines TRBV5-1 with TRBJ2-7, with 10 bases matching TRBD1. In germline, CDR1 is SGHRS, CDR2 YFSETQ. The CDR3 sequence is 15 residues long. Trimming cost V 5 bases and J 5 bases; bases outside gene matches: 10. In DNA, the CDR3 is TGCGCCAGCAGGTGGGGACAGGGGTTGGGCCACGAGCAGTACTTC. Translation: CASRWGQGLGHEQYF. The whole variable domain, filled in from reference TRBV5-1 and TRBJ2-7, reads KAGVTQTPRYLIKTRGQQVTLSCSPISGHRSVSWYQQTPGQGLQFLFEYFSETQRNKGNFPGRFSGRQFSNSRSEMNVSTLELGDSALYLCASRWGQGLGHEQYFGPGTRLTVT.

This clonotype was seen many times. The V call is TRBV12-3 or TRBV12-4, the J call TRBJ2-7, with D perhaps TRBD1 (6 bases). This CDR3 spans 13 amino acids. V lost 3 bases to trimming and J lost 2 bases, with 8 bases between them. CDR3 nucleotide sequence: TGTGCCAGCAGTTTTGGACAGACCTACGAGCAGTACTTC. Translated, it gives CASSFGQTYEQYF.

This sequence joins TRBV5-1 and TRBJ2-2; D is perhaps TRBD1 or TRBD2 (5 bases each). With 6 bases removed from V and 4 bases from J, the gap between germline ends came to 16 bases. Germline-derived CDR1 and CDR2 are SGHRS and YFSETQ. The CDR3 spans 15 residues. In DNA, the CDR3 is TGCGCCAGCACCCACCCGGGACGTAGCACCGGGGAGCTGTTTTTT. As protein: CASTHPGRSTGELFF.

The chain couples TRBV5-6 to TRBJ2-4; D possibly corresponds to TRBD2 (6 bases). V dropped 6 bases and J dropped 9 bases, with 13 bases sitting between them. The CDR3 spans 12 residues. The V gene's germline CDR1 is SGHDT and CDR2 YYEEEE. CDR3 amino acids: CASIPLEGIQYF. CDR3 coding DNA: TGTGCCAGCATCCCCCTGGAGGGCATTCAGTACTTC.

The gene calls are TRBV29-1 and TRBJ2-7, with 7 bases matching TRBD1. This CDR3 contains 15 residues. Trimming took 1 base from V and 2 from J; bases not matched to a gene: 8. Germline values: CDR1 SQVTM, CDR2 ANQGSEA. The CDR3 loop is CSVEGDDRGPYEQYF. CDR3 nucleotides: TGCAGCGTTGAAGGGGACGATAGGGGGCCCTACGAGCAGTACTTC.

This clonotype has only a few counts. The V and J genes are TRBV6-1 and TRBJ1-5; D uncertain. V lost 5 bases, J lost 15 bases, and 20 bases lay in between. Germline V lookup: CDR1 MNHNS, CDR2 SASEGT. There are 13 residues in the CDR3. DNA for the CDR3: TGTGCCAGCAGTATGAGGGAAGTAAGCCCAGCGCATTTT. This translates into CASSMREVSPAHF.

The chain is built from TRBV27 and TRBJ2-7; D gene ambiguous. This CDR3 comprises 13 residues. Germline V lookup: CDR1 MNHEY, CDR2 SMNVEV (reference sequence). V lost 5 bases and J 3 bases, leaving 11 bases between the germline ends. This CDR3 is CASSIFRNYEQYF. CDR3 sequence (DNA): TGTGCCAGCAGTATTTTCAGGAACTACGAGCAGTACTTC.

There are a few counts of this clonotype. CDR3 sequence reads: CASSFQVSPLHF. Here the CDR3 DNA reads TGTGCCAGCAGTTTCCAAGTATCACCCCTCCACTTT. This chain links TRBV12-3 or TRBV12-4 with TRBJ1-6; no definite D call. This CDR3 has 12 residues. Trimming left V 3 bases short and J 10 bases short, with 7 bases between.

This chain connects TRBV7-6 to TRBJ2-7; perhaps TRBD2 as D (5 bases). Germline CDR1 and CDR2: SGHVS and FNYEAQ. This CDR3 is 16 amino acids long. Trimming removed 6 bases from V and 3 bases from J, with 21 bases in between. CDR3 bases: TGTGCCAGCAGTCCTACATCCGGGAACCTGTTCTACGAGCAGTACTTC. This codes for CASSPTSGNLFYEQYF.

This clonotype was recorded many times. The CDR3, as DNA: TGTGCCAGCACCCCCGGGGGGACAGACTATGGCTACACCTTC. As protein: CASTPGGTDYGYTF. The rearrangement joins TRBV6-1 to TRBJ1-2; 7 positions match TRBD1. Germline CDR1 MNHNS, CDR2 SASEGT. The length of the CDR3 is 14 residues. V trimming: 7 bases; J trimming: 3 bases; junction bases outside the gene matches: 8.

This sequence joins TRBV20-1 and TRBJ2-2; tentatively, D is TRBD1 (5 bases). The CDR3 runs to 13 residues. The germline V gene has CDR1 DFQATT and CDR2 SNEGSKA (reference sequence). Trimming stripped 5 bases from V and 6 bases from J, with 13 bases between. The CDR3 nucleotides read TGCAGTGCTCGACAGATAACCCCCGGGGAGCTGTTTTTT. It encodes CSARQITPGELFF.

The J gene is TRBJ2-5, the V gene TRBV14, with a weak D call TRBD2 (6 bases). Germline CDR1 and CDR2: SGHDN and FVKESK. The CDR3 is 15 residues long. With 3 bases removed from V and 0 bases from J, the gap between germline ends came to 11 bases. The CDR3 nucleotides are TGTGCCAGCAGCCAGACGACTAGATACCAAGAGACCCAGTACTTC. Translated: CASSQTTRYQETQYF.

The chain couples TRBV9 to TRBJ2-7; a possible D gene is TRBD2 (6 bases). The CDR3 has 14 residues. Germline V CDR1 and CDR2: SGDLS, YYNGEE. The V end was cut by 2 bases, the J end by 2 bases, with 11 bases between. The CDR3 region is CASSVGTAPYEQYF. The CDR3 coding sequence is TGTGCCAGCAGCGTGGGGACTGCACCCTACGAGCAGTACTTC.

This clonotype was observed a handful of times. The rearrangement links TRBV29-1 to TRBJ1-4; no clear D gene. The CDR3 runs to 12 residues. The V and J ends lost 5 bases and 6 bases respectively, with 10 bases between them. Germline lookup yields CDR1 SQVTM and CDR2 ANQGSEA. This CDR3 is CSVYAKDEKLFF. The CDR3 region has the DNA TGCAGCGTTTATGCAAAGGATGAAAAACTGTTTTTT. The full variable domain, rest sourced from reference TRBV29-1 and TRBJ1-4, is SAVISQKPSRDICQRGTSLTIQCQVDSQVTMMFWYRQQPGQSLTLIATANQGSEATYESGFVIDKFPISRPNLTFSTLTVSNMSPEDSSIYLCSVYAKDEKLFFGSGTQLSVL.

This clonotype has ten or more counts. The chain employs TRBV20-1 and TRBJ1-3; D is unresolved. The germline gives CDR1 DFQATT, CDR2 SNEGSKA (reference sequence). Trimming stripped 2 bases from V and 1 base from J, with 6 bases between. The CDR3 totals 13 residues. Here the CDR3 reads CSARRGSGNTIYF. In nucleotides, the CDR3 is TGCAGTGCTAGACGGGGATCTGGAAACACCATATATTTT.

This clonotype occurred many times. The CDR3 region is CASSVDRNYGYTF. CDR3 nucleotide sequence: TGCGCCAGCAGCGTGGACAGGAACTATGGCTACACCTTC. The V gene is TRBV5-1, the J gene TRBJ1-2; TRBD1 matches 7 bases. Germline V gene sequence: CDR1 SGHRS, CDR2 YFSETQ. Unmatched junction bases numbered 2, after V lost 4 bases and J lost 2 bases. This CDR3 is built from 13 residues.